The TCR beta chain under discussion was sequenced for a study of blood T cell repertoires in COVID-19 (dated by TCRdb to 2020 to 2022). Some background on the complete study: Samples from collaborators originated in the United States, Italy and Spain and spanned both the acute and convalescent phases of COVID-19. Samples came from the ongoing ImmuneRACE study (first 160 participants) plus 1,254 subjects from 6 global collaborators. Sample metadata almost always included a de-identified subject ID, COVID-19 status, age in years and sex. Where available, HLA class I and class II types were obtained from metadata supplied by the sample provider rather than from assay-based typing. The prospective study material was composed of cDNA or gDNA derived from T cells, B-cell-depleted T cells, or PBMCs. A freely available public database, intended as a resource for researchers studying the immune response to SARS-CoV-2, is where the repertoires were released. Deeply sampled blood TCRbeta repertoires from subjects exposed to, actively infected with, or recovered from COVID-19 were included in the dataset. Findings and caveats that apply to the study as a whole: The amount of clinical and demographic metadata varied by source and participant and was provided uncurated.

The immunoSEQ Assay, a bias-controlled multiplex PCR, was used to amplify TCRbeta CDR3 regions from genomic DNA. The authors' analysis ran thus. Within the assay, amplification of reference gene primers was used to estimate how many nucleated cells each sample contained. Sequence reads were collapsed and filtered to measure the absolute abundance of every unique TCRbeta CDR3 rearrangement. For each sample, productive Simpson clonality was calculated as the square root of Simpson's diversity index over productive rearrangements. TCRdb stores this immuneACCESS table with in-frame sequences only. Part of the clones is absent; in the studies checked, under half of the shortfall reflects unresolved V genes, and no reason is known for the rest. Clone size and V and J calls were adopted from that table, with D and trimming inferred from the DNA. This sample comprises under 130,000 clones, about 88% of them detected only once. The ten largest make up 2.1% of the sample.

The collaborating institutions used their own protocols to collect whole blood in K2EDTA tubes. For TCRbeta analysis, collaborator samples were shipped as frozen whole blood, as isolated PBMCs, or as DNA extracted from either sample type. This clone was found a few times. No antigen is known for it. The input lacks base qualities; no much larger clone sits a single base away. Trimmed from V: 2 bases; trimmed from J: 11 bases; junction bases lacking a gene match: 18. The germline V gene gives CDR1 as MNHEY and CDR2 as SVGEGT. From the cysteine up to the phenylalanine, the CDR3 has a length of 18 residues. The DNA shown is the 54-base CDR3, in frame from base 1.

The TCR comes from a human donor in a cohort sampled during active COVID-19. The chain is made from TRBV6-2 or TRBV6-3 and TRBJ1-6, with 7 junctional bases fitting TRBD1. The sequenced sample consisted of peripheral blood. The CDR3 sequence is CASSYPYSTGYGFAPLHF. The base sequence is TGTGCCAGCAGTTACCCGTATTCGACAGGGTACGGTTTTGCACCCCTCCACTTT.